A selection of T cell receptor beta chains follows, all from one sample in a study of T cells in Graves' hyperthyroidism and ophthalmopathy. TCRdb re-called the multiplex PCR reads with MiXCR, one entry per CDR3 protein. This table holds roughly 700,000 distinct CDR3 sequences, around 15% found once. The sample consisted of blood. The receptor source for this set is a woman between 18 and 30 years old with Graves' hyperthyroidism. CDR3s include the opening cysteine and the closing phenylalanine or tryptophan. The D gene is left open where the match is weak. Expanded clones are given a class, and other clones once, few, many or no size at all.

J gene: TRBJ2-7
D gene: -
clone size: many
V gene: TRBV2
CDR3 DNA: TGTGCCAGCAGCGCGTCAGGGTCAACCTACGAGCAGTACTTC
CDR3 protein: CASSASGSTYEQYF

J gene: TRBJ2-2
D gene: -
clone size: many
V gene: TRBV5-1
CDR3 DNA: TGCGCCAGCAGCTTGTGGGTTGCGAACACCGGGGAGCTGTTTTTT
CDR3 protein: CASSLWVANTGELFF

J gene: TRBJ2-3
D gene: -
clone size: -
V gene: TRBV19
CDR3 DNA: TGTGCCAGTAGTATGAGGCTGTCCGGTACAGATACGCAGTATTTT
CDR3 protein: CASSMRLSGTDTQYF

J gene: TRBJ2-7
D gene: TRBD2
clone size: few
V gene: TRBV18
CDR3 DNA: TGTGCCAGCTCACCACCGGGAGGGGAGAGCTCCTACGAGCAGTACTTC
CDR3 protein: CASSPPGGESSYEQYF

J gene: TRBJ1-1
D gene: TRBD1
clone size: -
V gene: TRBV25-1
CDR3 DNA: TGTGCCAGCAGTGAATTGGGGACAGGGGGCACTGAAGCTTTCTTT
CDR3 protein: CASSELGTGGTEAFF

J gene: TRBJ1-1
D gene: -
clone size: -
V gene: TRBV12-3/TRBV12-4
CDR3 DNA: TGTGCCAGCAGTTCCAGGGATTTTGAAGCTTTCTTT
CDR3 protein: CASSSRDFEAFF

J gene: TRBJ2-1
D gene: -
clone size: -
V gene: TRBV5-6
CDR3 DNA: TGTGCCAGCAGCAGCGACCCCAGCAATGAGCAGTTCTTC
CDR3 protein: CASSSDPSNEQFF

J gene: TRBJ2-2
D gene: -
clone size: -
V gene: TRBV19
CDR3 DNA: TGTGCCAGTAGTATCACAGCGAACACCGGGGAGCTGTTTTTT
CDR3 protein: CASSITANTGELFF

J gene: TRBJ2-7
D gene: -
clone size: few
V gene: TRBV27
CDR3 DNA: TGTGCCAGCAGTCTCACCACTGGGAGCGAGCAGTACTTC
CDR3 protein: CASSLTTGSEQYF

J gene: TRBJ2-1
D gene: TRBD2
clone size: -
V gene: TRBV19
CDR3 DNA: TGTGCCAGTAGTATGGGAAAAGTAGCGGGAGTGCTCTATGAGCAGTTCTTC
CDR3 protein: CASSMGKVAGVLYEQFF

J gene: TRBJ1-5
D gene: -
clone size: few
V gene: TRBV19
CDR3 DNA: TGTGCCAGTAGTATCGGGGAGGGGAGCAATCAGCCCCAGCATTTT
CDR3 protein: CASSIGEGSNQPQHF

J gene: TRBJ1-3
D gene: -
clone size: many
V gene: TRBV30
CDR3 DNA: TGTGCCTGGAGTGTGCCCCCCAAGGGAAACACCATATATTTT
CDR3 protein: CAWSVPPKGNTIYF

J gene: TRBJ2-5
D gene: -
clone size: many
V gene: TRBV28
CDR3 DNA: TGTGCCAGCAGTTCCTCGCTTGGACCGGGCCTGGAGCCCGAGACCCAGTACTTC
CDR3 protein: CASSSSLGPGLEPETQYF

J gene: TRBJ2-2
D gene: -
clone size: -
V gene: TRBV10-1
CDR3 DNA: TGCGCCAGCAAGCGGACCGCAACTAACACCGGGGAGCTGTTTTTT
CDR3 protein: CASKRTATNTGELFF

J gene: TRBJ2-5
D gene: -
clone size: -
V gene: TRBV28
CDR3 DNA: TGTGCCAGCAACACGGATGTGCTCCTTGAGACCCAGTACTTC
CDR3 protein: CASNTDVLLETQYF

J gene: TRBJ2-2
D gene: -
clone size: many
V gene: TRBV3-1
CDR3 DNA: TGTGCCAGCAGTCCCATGGGCATCGCCGGGGAGCTGTTTTTT
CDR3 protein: CASSPMGIAGELFF

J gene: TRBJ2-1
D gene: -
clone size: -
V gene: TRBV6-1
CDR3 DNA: TGTGCCAGCAGTGCCACCGAGCGGAATGAGCAGTTCTTC
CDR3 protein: CASSATERNEQFF

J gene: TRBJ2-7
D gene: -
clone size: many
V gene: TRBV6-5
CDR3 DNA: TGTGCCAGCAGTTACTCGATTCTTCCAGCGATGTACGAGCAGTACTTC
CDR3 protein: CASSYSILPAMYEQYF

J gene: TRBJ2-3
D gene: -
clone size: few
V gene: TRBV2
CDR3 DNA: TGTGCCAGCAGTTGGGGGGACTCCCCACGGGATACGCAGTATTTT
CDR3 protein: CASSWGDSPRDTQYF

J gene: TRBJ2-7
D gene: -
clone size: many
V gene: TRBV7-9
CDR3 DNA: TGTGCCAGCAGCTTAGCAGGGTCGGACGAGCAGTACTTC
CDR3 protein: CASSLAGSDEQYF

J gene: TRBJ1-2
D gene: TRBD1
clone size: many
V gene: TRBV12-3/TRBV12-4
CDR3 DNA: TGTGCCAGCAACAAACAGGGGACCTATGGCTACACCTTC
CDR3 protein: CASNKQGTYGYTF

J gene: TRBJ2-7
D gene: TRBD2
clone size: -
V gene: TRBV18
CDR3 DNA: TGTGCCAGCTCACCGCAGGACTACCCTAGCGGGAGGGAGCAGTACTTC
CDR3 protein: CASSPQDYPSGREQYF

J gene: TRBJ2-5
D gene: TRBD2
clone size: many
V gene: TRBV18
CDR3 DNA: TGTGCCAGCTCACCACCGGGAGGGCTTTCGTACCAAGAGACCCAGTACTTC
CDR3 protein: CASSPPGGLSYQETQYF

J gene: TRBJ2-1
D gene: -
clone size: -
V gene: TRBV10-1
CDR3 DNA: TGCGCCAGCACTAAAGGCACAGGAGACTCCAATGAGCAGTTCTTC
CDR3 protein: CASTKGTGDSNEQFF

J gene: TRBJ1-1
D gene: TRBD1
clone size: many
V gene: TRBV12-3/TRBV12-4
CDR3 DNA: TGTGCCAGCAGTACCGGGACAGGGGTTTTGGACACTGAAGCTTTCTTT
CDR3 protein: CASSTGTGVLDTEAFF

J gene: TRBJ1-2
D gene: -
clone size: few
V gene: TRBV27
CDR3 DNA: TGTGCCAGCAGTTTATTGGGATCCTCTAACTATGGCTACACCTTC
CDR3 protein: CASSLLGSSNYGYTF

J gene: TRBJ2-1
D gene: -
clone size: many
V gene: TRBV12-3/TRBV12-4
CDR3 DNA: TGTGCCAGCAGTCGCCCCGGGTTAGGGAACTACAATGAGCAGTTCTTC
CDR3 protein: CASSRPGLGNYNEQFF